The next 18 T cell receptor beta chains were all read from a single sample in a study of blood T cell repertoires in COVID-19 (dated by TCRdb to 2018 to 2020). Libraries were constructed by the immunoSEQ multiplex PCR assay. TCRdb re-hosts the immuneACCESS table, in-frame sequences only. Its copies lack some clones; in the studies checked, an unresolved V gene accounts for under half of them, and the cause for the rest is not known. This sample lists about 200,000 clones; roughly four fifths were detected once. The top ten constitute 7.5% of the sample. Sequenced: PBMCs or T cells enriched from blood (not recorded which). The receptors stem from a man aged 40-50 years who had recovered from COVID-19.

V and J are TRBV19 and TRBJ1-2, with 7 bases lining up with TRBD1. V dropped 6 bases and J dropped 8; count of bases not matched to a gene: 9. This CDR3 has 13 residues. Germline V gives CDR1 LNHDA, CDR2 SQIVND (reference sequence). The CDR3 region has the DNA TGTGCCAGTAGGACAAACAGGGGAGGAGGCTACACCTTC. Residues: CASRTNRGGGYTF. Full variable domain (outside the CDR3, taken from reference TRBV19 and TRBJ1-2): DGGITQSPKYLFRKEGQNVTLSCEQNLNHDAMYWYRQDPGQGLRLIYYSQIVNDFQKGDIAEGYSVSREKKESFPLTVTSAQKNPTAFYLCASRTNRGGGYTFGSGTRLTVV.

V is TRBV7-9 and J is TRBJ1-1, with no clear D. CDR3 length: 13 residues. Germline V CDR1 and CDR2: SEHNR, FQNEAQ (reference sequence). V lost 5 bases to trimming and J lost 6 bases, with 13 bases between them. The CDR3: CASSGPTISEAFF. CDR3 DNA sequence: TGTGCCAGCAGCGGACCGACTATATCTGAAGCTTTCTTT.

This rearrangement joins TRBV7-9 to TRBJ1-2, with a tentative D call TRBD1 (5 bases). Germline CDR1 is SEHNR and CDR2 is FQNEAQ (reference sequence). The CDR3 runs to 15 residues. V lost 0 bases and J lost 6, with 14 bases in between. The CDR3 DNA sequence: TGTGCCAGCAGCTTAGCGGGGGGTGAGGTGGATGGCTACACCTTC. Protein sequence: CASSLAGGEVDGYTF. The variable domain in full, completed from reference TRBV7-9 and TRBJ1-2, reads DTGVSQNPRHKITKRGQNVTFRCDPISEHNRLYWYRQTLGQGPEFLTYFQNEAQLEKSRLLSDRFSAERPKGSFSTLEIQRTEQGDSAMYLCASSLAGGEVDGYTFGSGTRLTVV.

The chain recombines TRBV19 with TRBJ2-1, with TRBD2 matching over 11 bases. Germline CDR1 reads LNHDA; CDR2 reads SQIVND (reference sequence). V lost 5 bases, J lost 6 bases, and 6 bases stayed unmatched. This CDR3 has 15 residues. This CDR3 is CASSDTSGGANEQFF. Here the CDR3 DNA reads TGTGCCAGTAGTGACACTAGCGGGGGCGCCAATGAGCAGTTCTTC.

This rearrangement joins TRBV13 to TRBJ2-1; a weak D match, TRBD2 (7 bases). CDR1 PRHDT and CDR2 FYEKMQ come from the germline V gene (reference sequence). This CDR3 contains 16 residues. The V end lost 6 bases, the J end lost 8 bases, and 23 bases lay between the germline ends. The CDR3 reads CASSPKGGAPSDEQFF. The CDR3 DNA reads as TGTGCCAGCAGTCCCAAAGGGGGGGCCCCATCTGATGAGCAGTTCTTC. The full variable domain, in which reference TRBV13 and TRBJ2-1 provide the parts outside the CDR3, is AAGVIQSPRHLIKEKRETATLKCYPIPRHDTVYWYQQGPGQDPQFLISFYEKMQSDKGSIPDRFSAQQFSDYHSELNMSSLELGDSALYFCASSPKGGAPSDEQFFGPGTRLTVL.

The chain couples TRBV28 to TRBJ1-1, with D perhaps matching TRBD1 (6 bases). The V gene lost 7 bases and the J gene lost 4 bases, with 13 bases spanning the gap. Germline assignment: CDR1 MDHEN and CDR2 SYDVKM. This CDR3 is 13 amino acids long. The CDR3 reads CASILQGTTEAFF. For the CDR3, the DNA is TGTGCCAGCATCCTACAGGGTACCACTGAAGCTTTCTTT.

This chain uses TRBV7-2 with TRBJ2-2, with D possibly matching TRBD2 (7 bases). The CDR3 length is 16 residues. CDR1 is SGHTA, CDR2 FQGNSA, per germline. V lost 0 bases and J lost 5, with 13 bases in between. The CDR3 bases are TGTGCCAGCAGCTTAGCGGGGGGGCCTCGGACCGGGGAGCTGTTTTTT. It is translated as CASSLAGGPRTGELFF.

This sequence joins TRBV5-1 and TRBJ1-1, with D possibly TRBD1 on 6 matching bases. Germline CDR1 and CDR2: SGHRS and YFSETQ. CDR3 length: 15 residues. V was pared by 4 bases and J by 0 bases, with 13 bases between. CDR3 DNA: TGCGCCAGCAGCCCAGAGACAGGTCTGAACACTGAAGCTTTCTTT. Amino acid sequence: CASSPETGLNTEAFF. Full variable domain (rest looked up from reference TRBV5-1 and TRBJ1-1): KAGVTQTPRYLIKTRGQQVTLSCSPISGHRSVSWYQQTPGQGLQFLFEYFSETQRNKGNFPGRFSGRQFSNSRSEMNVSTLELGDSALYLCASSPETGLNTEAFFGQGTRLTVV.

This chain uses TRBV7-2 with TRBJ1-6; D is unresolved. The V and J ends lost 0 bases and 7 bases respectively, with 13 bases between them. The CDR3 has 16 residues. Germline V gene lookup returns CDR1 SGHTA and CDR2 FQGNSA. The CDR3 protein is CASSLAPSGVNSPLHF. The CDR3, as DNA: TGTGCCAGCAGCTTAGCGCCGTCGGGTGTAAATTCACCCCTCCACTTT.

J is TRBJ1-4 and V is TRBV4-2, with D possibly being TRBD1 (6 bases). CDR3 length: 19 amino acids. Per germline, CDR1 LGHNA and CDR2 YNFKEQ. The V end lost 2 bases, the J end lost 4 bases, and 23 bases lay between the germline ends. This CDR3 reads CASSQQQGRHLTDNEKLFF. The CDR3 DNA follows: TGTGCCAGCAGCCAACAACAGGGCCGCCACCTTACCGATAATGAAAAACTGTTTTTT.

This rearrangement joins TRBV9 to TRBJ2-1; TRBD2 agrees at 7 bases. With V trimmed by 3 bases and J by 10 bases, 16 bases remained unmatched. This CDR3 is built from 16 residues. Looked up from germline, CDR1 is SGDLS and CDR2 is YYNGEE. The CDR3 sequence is CASSEGTGLFINEQFF. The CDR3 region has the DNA TGTGCCAGCAGCGAAGGAACGGGACTATTCATCAACGAGCAGTTCTTC.

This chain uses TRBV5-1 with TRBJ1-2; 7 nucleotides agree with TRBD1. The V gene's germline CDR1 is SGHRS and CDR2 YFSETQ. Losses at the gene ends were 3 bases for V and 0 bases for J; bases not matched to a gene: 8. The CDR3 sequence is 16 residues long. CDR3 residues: CASSSGGTATNYGYTF. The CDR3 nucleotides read TGCGCCAGCAGCTCGGGGGGGACAGCCACTAACTATGGCTACACCTTC.

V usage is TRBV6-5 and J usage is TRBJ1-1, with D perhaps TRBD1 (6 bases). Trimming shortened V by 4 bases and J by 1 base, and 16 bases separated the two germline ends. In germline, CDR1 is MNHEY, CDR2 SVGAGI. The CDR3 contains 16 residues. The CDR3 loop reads CASSSGRGRENTEAFF. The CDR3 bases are TGTGCCAGCAGTTCGGGCAGGGGACGGGAGAACACTGAAGCTTTCTTT.

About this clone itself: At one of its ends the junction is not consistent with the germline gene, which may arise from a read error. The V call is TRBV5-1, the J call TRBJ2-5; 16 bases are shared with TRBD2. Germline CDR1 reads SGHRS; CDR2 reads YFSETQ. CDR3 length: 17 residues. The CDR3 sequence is CARSFWGLAGGRETQYF. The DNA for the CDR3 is TGCGCCCGCAGCTTCTGGGGACTAGCGGGGGGGAGAGAGACCCAGTACTTC.

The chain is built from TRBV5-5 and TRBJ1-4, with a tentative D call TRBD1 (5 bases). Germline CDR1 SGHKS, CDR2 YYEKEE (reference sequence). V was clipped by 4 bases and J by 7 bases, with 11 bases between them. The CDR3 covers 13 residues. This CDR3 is CASSLLTVEKLFF. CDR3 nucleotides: TGTGCCAGCAGCCTATTGACAGTTGAAAAACTGTTTTTT.

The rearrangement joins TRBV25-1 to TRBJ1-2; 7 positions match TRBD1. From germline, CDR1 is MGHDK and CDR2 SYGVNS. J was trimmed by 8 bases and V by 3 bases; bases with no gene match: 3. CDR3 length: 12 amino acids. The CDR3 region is CASSERGQGYTF. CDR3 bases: TGTGCCAGCAGTGAGAGGGGGCAAGGCTACACCTTC.

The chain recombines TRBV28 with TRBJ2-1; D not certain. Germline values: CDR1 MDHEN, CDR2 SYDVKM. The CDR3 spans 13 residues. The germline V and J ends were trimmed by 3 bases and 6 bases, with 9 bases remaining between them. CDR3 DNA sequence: TGTGCCAGCAGTTTGATCCGAGCCAATGAGCAGTTCTTC. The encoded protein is CASSLIRANEQFF.

The chain's CDR3 is CASSERDNNYGYTF. CDR3 DNA sequence: TGTGCCAGCAGTGAAAGGGACAATAACTATGGCTACACCTTC. The chain carries TRBV6-1 and TRBJ1-2; D may be TRBD1 (6 bases). The CDR3 loop spans 14 amino acids. Germline V lookup: CDR1 MNHNS, CDR2 SASEGT. The V gene lost 2 bases and the J gene lost 1 base, with 8 bases spanning the gap.